This TCR beta chain was documented in a study of blood T cell repertoires in COVID-19. About the study: T cells, B-cell-depleted T cells, or PBMCs supplied cDNA or gDNA.

Assay used: immunoSEQ multiplex PCR; TCRdb lists only in-frame clones, some missing. This sample has 250,000 to 300,000 clones, with about four fifths found just once. Material for sequencing was peripheral blood. This TCR was sampled from a woman aged 55-70 years with active or convalescent COVID-19.

CDR3 sequence: CASSDPGTTVETQYF. CDR3 DNA sequence: TGTGCCAGCAGTGATCCCGGGACTACCGTAGAGACCCAGTACTTC. The J gene is TRBJ2-5, the V gene TRBV25-1; 7 bases fit TRBD2. The length of the CDR3 is 15 residues. J lost 4 bases, V lost 3 bases, and 8 bases had no gene match. Germline V gives CDR1 MGHDK, CDR2 SYGVNS.